Listed here are 29 T cell receptor beta chains from one sample, sequenced in a study of STAT3 mutations in large granular lymphocyte leukemia. No antigen is known for these receptors. The method was immunoSEQ multiplex PCR; TCRdb's version includes in-frame clones alone and lacks a portion of them. The sample holds 3,000 to 3,500 clones, about 74% seen once. Study-wide points: At least one immunodominant TCR beta clonotype appeared in every T-cell large granular lymphocyte leukemia patient.

What was sequenced was peripheral blood mononuclear cells. All receptors derive from a man aged 60 to 69 with T-cell large granular lymphocyte leukemia. Some clones in this sample may be carry-over from other donors' samples.

The chain joins TRBV18 to TRBJ2-2; D is unresolved. V lost 5 bases, J lost 4 bases, and 8 bases lay in between. In germline, CDR1 is KGHSH, CDR2 LQKENI. The CDR3 contains 13 residues. CDR3 region: CASSVQGTGELFF. The CDR3 coding sequence is TGTGCCAGCTCAGTACAAGGCACCGGGGAGCTGTTTTTT.

This clone was recorded a few times. This chain joins TRBV6-1 and TRBJ2-7, with 7 nucleotides matching TRBD2. The CDR3 runs 16 residues. Trimming at V came to 0 bases and at J to 0 bases, leaving 5 bases not matched to a gene. Germline lookup yields CDR1 MNHNS and CDR2 SASEGT. The DNA for the CDR3 is TGTGCCAGCAGTGAAGCGCTTAGCGGGCACTCCTACGAGCAGTACTTC. Protein: CASSEALSGHSYEQYF.

The gene calls are TRBV9 and TRBJ2-1; 9 nucleotides line up with TRBD1. Germline trimming cut 2 bases from V and 2 bases from J; bases unmatched to any gene: 5. Germline values: CDR1 SGDLS, CDR2 YYNGEE. The CDR3 covers 16 residues. CDR3 region: CASSVPDRGTYNEQFF. The CDR3 DNA reads TGTGCCAGCAGCGTCCCGGACAGGGGAACCTACAATGAGCAGTTCTTC. Together with reference TRBV9 and TRBJ2-1, the CDR3 gives the full variable domain: DSGVTQTPKHLITATGQRVTLRCSPRSGDLSVYWYQQSLDQGLQFLIQYYNGEERAKGNILERFSAQQFPDLHSELNLSSLELGDSALYFCASSVPDRGTYNEQFFGPGTRLTVL.

The chain couples TRBV6-1 to TRBJ1-5; D is uncertain. In germline, CDR1 is MNHNS, CDR2 SASEGT. V shed 5 bases and J shed 0 bases, with 11 bases lying between them. The CDR3 totals 15 residues. The CDR3 region has the DNA TGTGCCAGCAGTTGGACCGCAGATAGCAATCAGCCCCAGCATTTT. This sequence encodes CASSWTADSNQPQHF.

V is TRBV18 and J is TRBJ1-3; tentatively, D is TRBD1 (6 bases). The CDR3 totals 14 residues. The V and J ends lost 5 bases and 1 base respectively, with 9 bases between them. Looked up from germline, CDR1 is KGHSH and CDR2 is LQKENI. The CDR3 sequence is CASSTTGSGNTIYF. In DNA form, the CDR3 reads TGTGCCAGCTCAACGACAGGTTCTGGAAACACCATATATTTT.

The chain uses TRBV7-8 and TRBJ1-2; tentative D call: TRBD1 (5 bases). The length of the CDR3 is 14 residues. Germline V lookup: CDR1 SGHVS, CDR2 FQNEAQ. Trimming took 5 bases from V and 4 from J, leaving 14 bases between them. In DNA, the CDR3 is TGTGCCAGCAGCAGGGGCGACAGTTTCTATGGCTACACCTTC. This gives the protein CASSRGDSFYGYTF.

This clone is medium-sized (0.01 to 0.1%) in the sample. The chain employs TRBV7-3 and TRBJ2-5; 10 bases map to TRBD2. After removal of 4 bases from V and 5 bases from J, the junction contained 7 bases not matched to a gene. This CDR3 region has 15 residues. Germline V CDR1 and CDR2: SGHTA, FQGTGA. CDR3 DNA: TGTGCCAGCAGCTATAGCGGGAGGTCCATGGAGACCCAGTACTTC. Translation: CASSYSGRSMETQYF. Based on the CDR3 plus reference TRBV7-3 and TRBJ2-5, the full variable domain is GAGVSQTPSNKVTEKGKYVELRCDPISGHTALYWYRQSLGQGPEFLIYFQGTGAADDSGLPNDRFFAVRPEGSVSTLKIQRTERGDSAVYLCASSYSGRSMETQYFGPGTRLLVL.

The chain is built from TRBV18 and TRBJ1-1; no reliable D call. The germline V and J ends were trimmed by 6 bases and 3 bases, with 20 bases remaining between them. Germline V gene sequence: CDR1 KGHSH, CDR2 LQKENI. The CDR3 consists of 16 residues. The CDR3 coding sequence is TGTGCCAGCTCGCTGTCGCCTCCTCAGTCCTACACTGAAGCTTTCTTT. Protein sequence: CASSLSPPQSYTEAFF.

V gene TRBV30 combines with J gene TRBJ1-5; D is unclear. Germline CDR1 reads GTSNPN; CDR2 reads SVGIG (reference sequence). Trimming removed 2 bases at V and 0 bases at J, with 11 bases between. The CDR3 is 15 amino acids. The CDR3 DNA reads TGTGCCTGGAGTTGGGCAGGCCATAGCAATCAGCCCCAGCATTTT. As protein: CAWSWAGHSNQPQHF. The whole variable domain, filled in from reference TRBV30 and TRBJ1-5, reads SQTIHQWPATLVQPVGSPLSLECTVEGTSNPNLYWYRQAAGRGLQLLFYSVGIGQISSEVPQNLSASRPQDRQFILSSKKLLLSDSGFYLCAWSWAGHSNQPQHFGDGTRLSIL.

This chain uses TRBV7-9 with TRBJ1-2; 8 bases map to TRBD1. This CDR3 has 16 amino acids. With 5 bases clipped from V and 5 bases from J, the junction kept 13 bases outside the gene matches. Germline lookup yields CDR1 SEHNR and CDR2 FQNEAQ (reference sequence). Here the CDR3 reads CASSHPLDRGSYGYTF. CDR3 in DNA: TGTGCCAGCAGCCACCCTCTCGACAGGGGCTCTTATGGCTACACCTTC.

The chain combines TRBV5-1 with TRBJ1-2; tentative D call: TRBD1 (5 bases). CDR1 and CDR2 (germline): SGHRS, YFSETQ. The CDR3 has 16 residues. Trimming pared 5 bases from V and 1 base from J, leaving 18 bases between. The CDR3 here is CASRPPGPSFNYGYTF. DNA for the CDR3: TGCGCCAGCAGGCCCCCAGGGCCCTCTTTTAACTATGGCTACACCTTC.

Only a few counts were recorded for this clone. The V call is TRBV6-4, the J call TRBJ2-1, with D perhaps TRBD1 (6 bases). Trimming pared 5 bases from V and 6 bases from J, leaving 14 bases between. The CDR3 spans 14 residues. Germline-derived CDR1 and CDR2 are MRHNA and SNTAGT. CDR3 residues: CASSRNRDSNEQFF. CDR3 nucleotide sequence: TGTGCCAGCAGTAGAAACAGGGATAGCAATGAGCAGTTCTTC.

V and J are TRBV27 and TRBJ2-1; D is ambiguous. CDR3 length: 12 amino acids. CDR1 is MNHEY, CDR2 SMNVEV, per germline (reference sequence). Between the trimmed V and J ends, which lost 9 bases and 8 bases, there was a span of 14 bases. The CDR3 sequence is CASTSPVHEQFF. The CDR3 DNA reads TGTGCCAGTACCTCTCCGGTCCATGAGCAGTTCTTC.

This CDR3 is CASSSTGLAGEETQYF. The CDR3 DNA reads TGCGCCAGCAGCTCGACGGGACTAGCGGGAGAAGAGACCCAGTACTTC. The chain links TRBV5-1 to TRBJ2-5, with 14 bases aligning to TRBD2. CDR3 size: 16 residues. The junction had 4 bases not matched to a gene; V was cut back by 3 bases and J by 3 bases. Per the germline V gene, CDR1 is SGHRS and CDR2 is YFSETQ.

This chain joins TRBV30 and TRBJ1-5; 8 positions agree with TRBD1. Germline loops: CDR1 GTSNPN, CDR2 SVGIG (reference sequence). Unmatched junction bases numbered 4, after V lost 5 bases and J lost 4 bases. This CDR3 contains 13 residues. CDR3 loop: CAWGGQENQPQHF. The CDR3 bases are TGTGCCTGGGGGGGACAGGAGAATCAGCCCCAGCATTTT.

The chain has TRBV29-1 and TRBJ1-2; 7 nucleotides line up with TRBD1. V was clipped by 0 bases and J by 7 bases; unmatched bases: 8. The length of the CDR3 is 14 residues. Germline V gene data show CDR1 as SQVTM and CDR2 as ANQGSEA. CDR3 DNA sequence: TGCAGCGTTGAAGATCCCCCAGGGGGACGTGGCTACACCTTC. Its protein product is CSVEDPPGGRGYTF.

The chain couples TRBV7-6 to TRBJ1-4; D remains ambiguous. Per germline, CDR1 SGHVS and CDR2 FNYEAQ. The V and J ends lost 4 bases and 10 bases respectively, with 13 bases between them. This CDR3 has 13 residues. In DNA form, the CDR3 reads TGTGCCAGCAGCTCGGGCGGAGAGGGAAAACTGTTTTTT. Protein sequence: CASSSGGEGKLFF.

The V gene is TRBV25-1, the J gene TRBJ1-5; D is uncertain. The CDR3 has 13 amino acids. V lost 7 bases to trimming and J lost 9 bases, with 16 bases between them. The V gene's germline CDR1 is MGHDK and CDR2 SYGVNS. CDR3 amino acids: CASMGGDNPPQHF. The CDR3 DNA reads as TGTGCCAGCATGGGCGGCGACAACCCGCCCCAGCATTTT.

CDR3 region: CASAAFPDTEAFF. For the CDR3, the DNA is TGTGCCTCCGCCGCCTTTCCTGACACTGAAGCTTTCTTT. V usage is TRBV30 and J usage is TRBJ1-1; D gene uncertain. CDR3 length: 13 residues. The germline CDR1 and CDR2 sequences are GTSNPN and SVGIG (reference sequence). Trimming removed 7 bases at V and 3 bases at J, with 15 bases between. The full variable domain, with the rest looked up from reference TRBV30 and TRBJ1-1, is SQTIHQWPATLVQPVGSPLSLECTVEGTSNPNLYWYRQAAGRGLQLLFYSVGIGQISSEVPQNLSASRPQDRQFILSSKKLLLSDSGFYLCASAAFPDTEAFFGQGTRLTVV.

CDR3 loop: CASSLSVRPNYGYTF. The CDR3 region has the DNA TGTGCCAGCAGCTTGAGCGTCAGACCAAACTATGGCTACACCTTC. The rearrangement links TRBV5-6 to TRBJ1-2, with no clear D. Germline V lookup: CDR1 SGHDT, CDR2 YYEEEE. The CDR3 is 15 amino acids. V lost 1 base and J lost 2, with 12 bases in between.

The chain employs TRBV28 and TRBJ1-5; D is unresolved. Germline V gene data show CDR1 as MDHEN and CDR2 as SYDVKM. The ends were cut back, 4 bases at V and 8 bases at J, with 15 bases in the middle. The CDR3 is 14 residues long. The CDR3 loop is CASSWGMVVKPQHF. Here the CDR3 DNA reads TGTGCCAGCAGTTGGGGTATGGTCGTAAAGCCCCAGCATTTT. Based on the CDR3 plus reference TRBV28 and TRBJ1-5, the full variable domain is DVKVTQSSRYLVKRTGEKVFLECVQDMDHENMFWYRQDPGLGLRLIYFSYDVKMKEKGDIPEGYSVSREKKERFSLILESASTNQTSMYLCASSWGMVVKPQHFGDGTRLSIL.

V and J are TRBV5-1 and TRBJ2-7, with 10 positions matching TRBD1. V dropped 4 bases and J dropped 5; count of bases not matched to a gene: 6. CDR1 and CDR2 (germline): SGHRS, YFSETQ. This CDR3 has 14 amino acids. The CDR3 sequence: CASSPGTGEDEQYF. CDR3 in DNA: TGCGCCAGCAGCCCCGGGACAGGGGAAGACGAGCAGTACTTC.

This clone was seen a few times. The chain couples TRBV7-2 to TRBJ2-3; tentatively, D is TRBD1 or TRBD2 (5 bases each). The germline V gene encodes CDR1 SGHTA and CDR2 FQGNSA. Deletions cut 4 bases from V and 8 bases from J, with 13 bases between. This CDR3 comprises 13 residues. The CDR3 sequence is CASSSPGRSTQYF. DNA for the CDR3: TGTGCCAGCAGCTCCCCGGGGCGTTCTACGCAGTATTTT.

This sequence joins TRBV5-1 and TRBJ2-1; D not resolved. CDR3 length: 14 residues. Deletions cut 5 bases from V and 7 bases from J, with 16 bases between. Per germline, CDR1 SGHRS and CDR2 YFSETQ. CDR3 nucleotides: TGCGCCAGCAGTCTAGTGGGTGTTAAGAATGAGCAGTTCTTC. Residues: CASSLVGVKNEQFF.

This clone showed up just once. V usage is TRBV29-1 and J usage is TRBJ2-5, with 10 nucleotides matching TRBD2. CDR3 size: 15 residues. With V trimmed by 6 bases and J by 5 bases, 12 bases remained unmatched. In germline, CDR1 is SQVTM, CDR2 ANQGSEA. Here the CDR3 DNA reads TGCAGCGTGTATGGAGCGGGAGGGCCTCGGGAGACCCAGTACTTC. Protein: CSVYGAGGPRETQYF.

The chain links TRBV7-9 to TRBJ2-4; D is ambiguous. In germline, CDR1 is SEHNR, CDR2 FQNEAQ (reference sequence). V was pared by 5 bases and J by 1 base, with 9 bases between. The CDR3 has 14 amino acids. For the CDR3, the DNA is TGTGCCAGCAGCCTTGCTCGGGCCAAAAACATTCAGTACTTC. This sequence encodes CASSLARAKNIQYF.

This clone has just one count. The CDR3 region has the DNA TGCGCCAGCAGCCCGCGAAGCTTTAGTGGACTCTACGAGCAGTACTTC. Its protein product is CASSPRSFSGLYEQYF. This rearrangement joins TRBV4-1 to TRBJ2-7, with D possibly TRBD2 on 5 matching bases. Trimming shortened V by 4 bases and J by 3 bases, and 19 bases separated the two germline ends. The length of the CDR3 is 16 residues. The germline V gene encodes CDR1 MGHRA and CDR2 YSYEKL.

The DNA of the CDR3 is TGTGCCTGGAGTGGTCGGGGGGCCCGCTATGGCTACACCTTC. It is translated as CAWSGRGARYGYTF. The V call is TRBV30, the J call TRBJ1-2, with D possibly TRBD1 on 6 matching bases. Trimming cost V 1 base and J 4 bases, with 13 bases left between them. The CDR3 is made up of 14 amino acids. CDR1 is GTSNPN, CDR2 SVGIG, per germline (reference sequence). Using reference TRBV30 and TRBJ1-2 for the parts outside the CDR3, the full variable domain is SQTIHQWPATLVQPVGSPLSLECTVEGTSNPNLYWYRQAAGRGLQLLFYSVGIGQISSEVPQNLSASRPQDRQFILSSKKLLLSDSGFYLCAWSGRGARYGYTFGSGTRLTVV.

The V and J genes are TRBV20-1 and TRBJ2-7; D unclear. V shed 0 bases and J shed 6 bases, with 6 bases lying between them. This CDR3 spans 11 amino acids. The germline CDR1 and CDR2 sequences are DFQATT and SNEGSKA (reference sequence). The CDR3 is CSARDLGEQYF. The CDR3 DNA reads TGCAGTGCTAGAGATTTAGGCGAGCAGTACTTC.